The present T cell receptor beta chain was sequenced within a study of blood T cell repertoires in COVID-19 (dated by TCRdb to 2020 to 2022). With respect to the entire study: The collaborator samples originated in the United States, Italy and Spain and spanned the acute and convalescent phases of COVID-19. The prospective study material was composed of cDNA or gDNA derived from T cells, B-cell-depleted T cells, or PBMCs. Deeply sampled blood TCRbeta repertoires from subjects exposed to, actively infected with, or recovered from COVID-19 were included in the dataset. The repertoires were released in a freely available public database intended as a resource for research on the immune response to SARS-CoV-2. Samples came from the ongoing ImmuneRACE study (first 160 participants) plus 1,254 subjects from 6 global collaborators. The sample metadata nearly always contained a de-identified subject ID, COVID-19 status, age in years and sex. HLA class I and class II types, where available, came from metadata supplied by the sample provider rather than from assay-based typing. Beyond this particular receptor, the publication reports: The quantity of clinical and demographic metadata differed by source and by participant and was supplied without curation.

The collaborating institutions used their own protocols to collect whole blood in K2EDTA tubes. Collaborator samples were shipped for TCRbeta analysis as frozen whole blood, isolated PBMCs, or DNA extracted from either sample type. The immunoSEQ Assay, a bias-controlled multiplex PCR, was used to amplify TCRbeta CDR3 regions from genomic DNA. The authors processed their data as follows. Nucleated cell counts per sample were estimated from amplification of reference gene primers within the assay. Sequence reads were collapsed and filtered to measure the absolute abundance of every unique TCRbeta CDR3 rearrangement. For each sample, productive Simpson clonality was calculated as the square root of Simpson's diversity index over productive rearrangements. TCRdb obtained this table from immuneACCESS and retained in-frame rearrangements with V and J assigned. These tables miss some clones; where compared with another copy, unresolved V genes account for less than half of the shortfall, and the remainder is unexplained. V and J calls and clone size are given by that table; D and trimming were obtained from the DNA. The sample contains about 140,000 clones, 80% to 85% of them found a single time. 4% of the sample goes to the ten largest clones.

Remarks on this clone: The specificity of this receptor is unknown. Per-nucleotide qualities are absent, and no much larger clonotype sits a single base away.

Sequenced input: peripheral blood. This receptor was taken from a woman aged 60-75 years with acute or convalescent COVID-19.

The CDR3 is CASSLANRAVDEQFF. The DNA reads TGTGCCAGCAGTTTGGCGAACAGGGCTGTCGATGAGCAGTTCTTC. The sequence is built from TRBV28 and TRBJ2-1; TRBD1 is perhaps the D gene, given 6 matching bases. V is cut by 3 bases and J by 8 bases, and the space between the germline ends is 17 bases. CDR1 and CDR2, per the germline V gene, are MDHEN and SYDVKM. Including cysteine and phenylalanine, the CDR3 has 15 amino acids. The retained sequence is limited to the CDR3, 45 bases, with the frame set at the first base.